These 3 T cell receptor beta chains share one sample of origin, sequenced in a study of siplizumab effects on memory and regulatory T cells. Clones were read by immunoSEQ multiplex PCR, and TCRdb kept only the in-frame ones, dropping some. The table lists 100,000 or so clones, just over 90% of them singletons, with around 0.29% in the top ten. The specimen sequenced was CD4+ T cells sorted from blood. These receptor sequences come from a human donor in good health.

This chain connects TRBV19 to TRBJ2-3; no clear D gene. The germline V gene encodes CDR1 LNHDA and CDR2 SQIVND (reference sequence). Trimming left V 3 bases short and J 4 bases short, with 11 bases between. This CDR3 comprises 14 residues. CDR3 sequence: CASSIRRLPDTQYF. CDR3 coding DNA: TGTGCCAGTAGTATCCGCCGGCTTCCAGATACGCAGTATTTT.

J is TRBJ1-2 and V is TRBV5-4; D perhaps matches TRBD1 (5 bases). V was clipped by 2 bases and J by 7 bases, with 9 bases between them. In germline, CDR1 is SGHNT, CDR2 YYREEE (reference sequence). CDR3 size: 12 residues. Here the CDR3 reads CASSFERGGYTF. The CDR3 coding sequence is TGTGCCAGCAGCTTTGAGAGGGGTGGCTACACCTTC. Using reference TRBV5-4 and TRBJ1-2 for the parts outside the CDR3, the full variable domain is ETGVTQSPTHLIKTRGQQVTLRCSSQSGHNTVSWYQQALGQGPQFIFQYYREEENGRGNFPPRFSGLQFPNYSSELNVNALELDDSALYLCASSFERGGYTFGSGTRLTVV.

The chain couples TRBV4-1 to TRBJ2-7, with unresolved D. In germline, CDR1 is MGHRA, CDR2 YSYEKL. Trimming pared 0 bases from V and 6 bases from J, leaving 6 bases between. The CDR3 spans 12 residues. CDR3 sequence reads: CASSQEVGEQYF. The CDR3 DNA reads as TGCGCCAGCAGCCAAGAGGTGGGCGAGCAGTACTTC.